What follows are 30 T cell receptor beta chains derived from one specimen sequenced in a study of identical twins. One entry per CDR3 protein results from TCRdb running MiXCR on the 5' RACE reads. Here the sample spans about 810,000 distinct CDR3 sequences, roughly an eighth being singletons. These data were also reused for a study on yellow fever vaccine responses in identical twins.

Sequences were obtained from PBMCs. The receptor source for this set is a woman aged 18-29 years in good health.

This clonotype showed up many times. CDR3 DNA sequence: TGCAGCGTGTCGGGGTGGAGAACGACTAACAATGAGCAGTTCTTC. Its protein product is CSVSGWRTTNNEQFF. The chain combines TRBV29-1 with TRBJ2-1; TRBD2 might be the D (5 bases). The germline V gene encodes CDR1 SQVTM and CDR2 ANQGSEA. The CDR3 runs to 15 residues. Between the trimmed V and J ends, which lost 6 bases and 5 bases, there was a span of 20 bases.

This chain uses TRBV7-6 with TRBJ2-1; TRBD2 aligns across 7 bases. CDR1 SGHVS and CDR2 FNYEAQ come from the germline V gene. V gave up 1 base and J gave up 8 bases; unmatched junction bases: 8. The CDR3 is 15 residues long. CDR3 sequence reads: CASSLGGGRWDEQFF. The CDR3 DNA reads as TGTGCCAGCAGCTTAGGCGGGGGAAGGTGGGATGAGCAGTTCTTC.

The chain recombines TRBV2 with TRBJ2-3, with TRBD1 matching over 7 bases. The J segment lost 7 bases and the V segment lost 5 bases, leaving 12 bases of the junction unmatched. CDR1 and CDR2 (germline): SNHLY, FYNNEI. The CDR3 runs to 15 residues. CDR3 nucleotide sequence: TGTGCCAGCAGTTCACAGGGGTCATGGAGTTATACGCAGTATTTT. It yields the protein CASSSQGSWSYTQYF.

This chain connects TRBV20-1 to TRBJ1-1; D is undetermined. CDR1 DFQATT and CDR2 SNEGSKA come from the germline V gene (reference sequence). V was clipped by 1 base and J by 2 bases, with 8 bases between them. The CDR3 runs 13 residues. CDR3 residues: CSARVRANTEAFF. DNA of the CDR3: TGCAGTGCTAGAGTGCGGGCCAACACTGAAGCTTTCTTT.

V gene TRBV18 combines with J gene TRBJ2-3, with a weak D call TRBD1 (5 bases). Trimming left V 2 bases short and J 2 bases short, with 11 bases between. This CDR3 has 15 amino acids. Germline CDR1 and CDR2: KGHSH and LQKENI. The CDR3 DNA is TGTGCCAGCTCACCAAATCAGGGTGTCACAGATACGCAGTATTTT. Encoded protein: CASSPNQGVTDTQYF. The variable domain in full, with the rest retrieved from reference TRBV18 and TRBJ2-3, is NAGVMQNPRHLVRRRGQEARLRCSPMKGHSHVYWYRQLPEEGLKFMVYLQKENIIDESGMPKERFSAEFPKEGPSILRIQQVVRGDSAAYFCASSPNQGVTDTQYFGPGTRLTVL.

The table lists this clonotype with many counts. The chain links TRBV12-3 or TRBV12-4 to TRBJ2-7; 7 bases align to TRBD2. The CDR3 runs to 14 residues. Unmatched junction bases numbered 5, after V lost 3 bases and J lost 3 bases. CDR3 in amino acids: CASSFKREGYEQYF. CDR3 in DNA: TGTGCCAGCAGTTTCAAGCGGGAAGGCTACGAGCAGTACTTC.

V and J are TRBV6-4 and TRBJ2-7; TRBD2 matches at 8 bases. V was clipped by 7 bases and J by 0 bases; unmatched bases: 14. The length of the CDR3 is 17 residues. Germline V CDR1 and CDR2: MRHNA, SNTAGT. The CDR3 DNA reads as TGTGCCAGCACCAAACCAGAGACTAGCGTTATCTCCTACGAGCAGTACTTC. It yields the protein CASTKPETSVISYEQYF.

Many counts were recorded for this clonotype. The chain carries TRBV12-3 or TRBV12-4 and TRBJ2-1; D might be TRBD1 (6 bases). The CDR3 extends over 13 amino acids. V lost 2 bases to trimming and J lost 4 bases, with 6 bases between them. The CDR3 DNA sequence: TGTGCCAGCAGTTTAAGGGGGTACAATGAGCAGTTCTTC. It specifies CASSLRGYNEQFF.

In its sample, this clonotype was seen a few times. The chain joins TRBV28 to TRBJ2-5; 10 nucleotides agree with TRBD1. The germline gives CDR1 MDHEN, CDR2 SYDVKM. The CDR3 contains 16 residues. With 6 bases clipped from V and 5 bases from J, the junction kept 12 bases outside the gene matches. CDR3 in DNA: TGTGCCAGCAGGGCCAGGGGGACAGGGGTTCGGGAGACCCAGTACTTC. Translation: CASRARGTGVRETQYF.

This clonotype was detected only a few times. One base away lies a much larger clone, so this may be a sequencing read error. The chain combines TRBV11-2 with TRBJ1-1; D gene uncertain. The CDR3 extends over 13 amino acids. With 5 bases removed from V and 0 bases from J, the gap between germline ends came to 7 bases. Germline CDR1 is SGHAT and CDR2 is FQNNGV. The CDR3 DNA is TGTGCCAGCAGCCCCATAATGAACACTGAAGCTTTCTTT. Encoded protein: CASSPIMNTEAFF.

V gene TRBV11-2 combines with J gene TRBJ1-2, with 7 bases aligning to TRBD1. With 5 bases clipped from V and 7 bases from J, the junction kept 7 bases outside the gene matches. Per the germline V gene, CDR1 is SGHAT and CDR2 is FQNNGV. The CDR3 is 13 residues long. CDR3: CASSLGGGPGYTF. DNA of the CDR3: TGTGCCAGCAGCCTGGGAGGGGGCCCTGGCTACACCTTC.

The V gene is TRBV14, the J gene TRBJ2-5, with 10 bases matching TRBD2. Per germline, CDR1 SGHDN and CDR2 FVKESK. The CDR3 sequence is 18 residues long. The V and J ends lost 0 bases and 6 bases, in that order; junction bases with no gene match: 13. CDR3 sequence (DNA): TGTGCCAGCAGCCAAGATCCGCTAGCGGGGGTCCAAATTAAGACCCAGTACTTC. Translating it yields CASSQDPLAGVQIKTQYF.

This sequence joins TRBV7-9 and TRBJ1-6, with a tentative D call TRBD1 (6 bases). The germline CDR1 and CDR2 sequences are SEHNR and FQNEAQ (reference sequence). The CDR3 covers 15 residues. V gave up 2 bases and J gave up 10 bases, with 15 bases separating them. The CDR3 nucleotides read TGTGCCAGCAGCTTATCCGGACAGCTCTACTCACCCCTCCACTTT. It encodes CASSLSGQLYSPLHF. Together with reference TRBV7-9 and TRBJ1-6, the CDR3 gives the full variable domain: DTGVSQNPRHKITKRGQNVTFRCDPISEHNRLYWYRQTLGQGPEFLTYFQNEAQLEKSRLLSDRFSAERPKGSFSTLEIQRTEQGDSAMYLCASSLSGQLYSPLHFGNGTRLTVT.

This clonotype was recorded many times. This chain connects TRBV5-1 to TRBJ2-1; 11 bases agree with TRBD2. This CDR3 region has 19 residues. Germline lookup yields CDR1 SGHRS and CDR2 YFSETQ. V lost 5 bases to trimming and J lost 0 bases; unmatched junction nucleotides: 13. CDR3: CASRGTGTSGAGSYNEQFF. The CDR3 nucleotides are TGCGCCAGCAGAGGGACCGGGACTAGCGGAGCCGGCTCCTACAATGAGCAGTTCTTC.

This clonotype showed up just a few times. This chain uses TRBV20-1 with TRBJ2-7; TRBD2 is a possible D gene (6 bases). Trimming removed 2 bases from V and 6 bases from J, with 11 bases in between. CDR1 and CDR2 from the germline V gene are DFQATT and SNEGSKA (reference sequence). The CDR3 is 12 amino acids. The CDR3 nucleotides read TGCAGTGCTAGATCCACCGGGGGCGAGCAGTACGTC. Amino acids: CSARSTGGEQYV.

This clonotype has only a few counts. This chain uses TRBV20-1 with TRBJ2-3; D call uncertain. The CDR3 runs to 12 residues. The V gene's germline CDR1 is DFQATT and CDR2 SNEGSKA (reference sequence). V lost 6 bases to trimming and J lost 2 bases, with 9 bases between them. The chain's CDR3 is CSAQTPTDTQYF. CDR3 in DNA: TGCAGTGCCCAGACTCCCACAGATACGCAGTATTTT.

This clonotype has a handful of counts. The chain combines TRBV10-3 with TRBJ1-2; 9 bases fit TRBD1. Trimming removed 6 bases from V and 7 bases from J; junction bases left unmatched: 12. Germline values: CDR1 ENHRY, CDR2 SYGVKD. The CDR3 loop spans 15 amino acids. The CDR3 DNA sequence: TGTGCCATCAGAAGTGAGGCCCGACAGGGGGGTGGCTACACCTTC. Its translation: CAIRSEARQGGGYTF.

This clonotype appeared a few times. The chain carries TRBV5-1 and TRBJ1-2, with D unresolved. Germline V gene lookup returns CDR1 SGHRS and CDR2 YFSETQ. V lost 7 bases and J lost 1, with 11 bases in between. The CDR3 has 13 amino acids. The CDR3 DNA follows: TGCGCCAGCTCTGCAGAGAATAACTATGGCTACACCTTC. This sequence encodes CASSAENNYGYTF.

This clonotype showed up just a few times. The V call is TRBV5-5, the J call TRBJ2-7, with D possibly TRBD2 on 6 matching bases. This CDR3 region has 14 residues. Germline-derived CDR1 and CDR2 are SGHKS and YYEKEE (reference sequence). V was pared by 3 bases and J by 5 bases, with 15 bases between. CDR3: CASSSGGGTNEQYV. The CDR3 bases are TGTGCCAGCAGCTCTGGGGGAGGAACCAACGAGCAGTACGTC.

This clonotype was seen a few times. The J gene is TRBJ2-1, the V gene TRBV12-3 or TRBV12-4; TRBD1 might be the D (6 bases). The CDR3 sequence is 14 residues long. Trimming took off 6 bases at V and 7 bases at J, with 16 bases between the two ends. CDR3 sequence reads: CASRRRTAENEQFF. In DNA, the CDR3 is TGTGCCAGCAGGCGAAGGACAGCTGAAAATGAGCAGTTCTTC.

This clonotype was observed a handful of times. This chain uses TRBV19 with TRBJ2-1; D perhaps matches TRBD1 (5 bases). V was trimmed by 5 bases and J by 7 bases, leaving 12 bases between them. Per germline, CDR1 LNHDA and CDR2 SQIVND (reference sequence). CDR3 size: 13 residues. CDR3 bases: TGTGCCAGTAGTGCTTTCAGGGAAAATGAGCAGTTCTTC. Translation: CASSAFRENEQFF.

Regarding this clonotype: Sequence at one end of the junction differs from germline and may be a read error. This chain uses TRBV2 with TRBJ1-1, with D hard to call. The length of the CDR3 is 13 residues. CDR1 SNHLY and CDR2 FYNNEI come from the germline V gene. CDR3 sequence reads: CASREEVNTEAFF. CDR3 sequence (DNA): TGTGCCAGCAGGGAAGAGGTGAACACTGAAGCTTTCTTT.

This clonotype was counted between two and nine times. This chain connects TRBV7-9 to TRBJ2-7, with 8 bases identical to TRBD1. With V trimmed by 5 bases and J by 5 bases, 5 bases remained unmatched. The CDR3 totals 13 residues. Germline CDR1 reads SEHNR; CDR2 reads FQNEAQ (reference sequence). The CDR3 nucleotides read TGTGCCAGCAGCCCAAGACAGGGGAACGAGCAGTACGTC. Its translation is CASSPRQGNEQYV.

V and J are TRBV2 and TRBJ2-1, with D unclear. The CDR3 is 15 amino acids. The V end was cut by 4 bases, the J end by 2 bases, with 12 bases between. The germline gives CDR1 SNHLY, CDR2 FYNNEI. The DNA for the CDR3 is TGTGCCAGCAGTGCCCCGCAGGCCGCCTACAATGAGCAGTTCTTC. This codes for CASSAPQAAYNEQFF.

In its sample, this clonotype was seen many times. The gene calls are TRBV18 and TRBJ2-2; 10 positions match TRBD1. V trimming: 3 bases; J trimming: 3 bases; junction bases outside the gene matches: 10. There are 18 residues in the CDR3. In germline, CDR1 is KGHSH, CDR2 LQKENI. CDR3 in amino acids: CASSPEVWDRGDTGELFF. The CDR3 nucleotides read TGTGCCAGCTCACCGGAGGTGTGGGACAGGGGAGACACCGGGGAGCTGTTTTTT.

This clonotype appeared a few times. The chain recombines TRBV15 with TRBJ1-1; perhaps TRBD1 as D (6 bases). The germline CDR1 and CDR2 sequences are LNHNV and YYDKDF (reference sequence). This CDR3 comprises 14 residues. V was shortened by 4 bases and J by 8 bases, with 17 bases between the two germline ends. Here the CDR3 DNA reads TGTGCCACCAGCACCCCCACGGGGGGCGGAGAAGCTTTCTTT. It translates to CATSTPTGGGEAFF. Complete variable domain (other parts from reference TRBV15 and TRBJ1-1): DAMVIQNPRYQVTQFGKPVTLSCSQTLNHNVMYWYQQKSSQAPKLLFHYYDKDFNNEADTPDNFQSRRPNTSFCFLDIRSPGLGDTAMYLCATSTPTGGGEAFFGQGTRLTVV.

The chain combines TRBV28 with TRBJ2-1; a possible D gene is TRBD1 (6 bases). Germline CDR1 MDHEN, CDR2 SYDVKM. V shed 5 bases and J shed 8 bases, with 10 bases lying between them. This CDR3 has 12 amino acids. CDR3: CASSVNRDEQFF. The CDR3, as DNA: TGTGCCAGCAGTGTAAACAGGGATGAGCAGTTCTTC.

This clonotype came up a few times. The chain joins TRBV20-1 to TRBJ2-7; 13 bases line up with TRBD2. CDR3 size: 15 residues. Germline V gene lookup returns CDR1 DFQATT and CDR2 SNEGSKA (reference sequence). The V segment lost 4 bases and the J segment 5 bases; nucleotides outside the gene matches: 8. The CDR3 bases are TGCAGTGCTACCCGGATTGGACTAGCGGGGGACGAGCAGTACTTC. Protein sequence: CSATRIGLAGDEQYF.

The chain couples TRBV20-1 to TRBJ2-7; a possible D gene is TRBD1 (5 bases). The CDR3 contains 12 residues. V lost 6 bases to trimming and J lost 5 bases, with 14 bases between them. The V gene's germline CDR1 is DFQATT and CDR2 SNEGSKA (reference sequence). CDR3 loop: CSAGRVINEQYF. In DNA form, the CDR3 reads TGCAGTGCGGGCAGGGTAATCAACGAGCAGTACTTC.

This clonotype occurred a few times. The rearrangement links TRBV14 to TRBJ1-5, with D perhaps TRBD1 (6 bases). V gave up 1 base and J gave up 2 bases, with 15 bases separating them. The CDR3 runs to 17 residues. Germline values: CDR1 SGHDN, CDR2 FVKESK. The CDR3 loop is CASSQVGRGSGNQPQHF. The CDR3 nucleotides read TGTGCCAGCAGCCAAGTCGGCAGGGGTTCGGGCAATCAGCCCCAGCATTTT. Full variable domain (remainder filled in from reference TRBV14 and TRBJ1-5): EAGVTQFPSHSVIEKGQTVTLRCDPISGHDNLYWYRRVMGKEIKFLLHFVKESKQDESGMPNNRFLAERTGGTYSTLKVQPAELEDSGVYFCASSQVGRGSGNQPQHFGDGTRLSIL.